This is a list of T cell receptor beta chains from one sample in a study of blood T cell repertoires in COVID-19. Profiling relied on immunoSEQ multiplex PCR, and the TCRdb table lists in-frame clones only, not all of them. The sample holds about 340,000 clones, roughly 90% seen once. Sequencing was performed on peripheral blood. The receptors were gathered from a woman aged 60-75 years with COVID-19, enrolled during active disease. Both conserved end residues are part of each CDR3. Each record gives: D gene, V gene, clone size, J gene, CDR3 protein, CDR3 DNA. A D gene is named only where the DNA matches it firmly. The size of a clone is reported for some rows only, either as once, few or many, or as a class for expanded clones.

d_call: -; v_call: TRBV4-2; clone_size: -; j_call: TRBJ2-3; cdr3_aa: CASSQGSGGGDTQYF; cdr3_nt: TGTGCCAGCAGCCAAGGTAGTGGGGGAGGTGATACGCAGTATTTT
d_call: -; v_call: TRBV29-1; clone_size: -; j_call: TRBJ2-3; cdr3_aa: CSVLGGTDTQYF; cdr3_nt: TGCAGCGTTTTAGGGGGCACAGATACGCAGTATTTT
d_call: -; v_call: TRBV29-1; clone_size: -; j_call: TRBJ1-1; cdr3_aa: CSVEEPTVNTEAFF; cdr3_nt: TGCAGCGTTGAAGAGCCGACAGTGAACACTGAAGCTTTCTTT
d_call: TRBD1; v_call: TRBV7-9; clone_size: -; j_call: TRBJ1-2; cdr3_aa: CASSLLGQNYGYTF; cdr3_nt: TGTGCCAGCAGCTTATTGGGACAGAACTATGGCTACACCTTC
d_call: TRBD2; v_call: TRBV6-6; clone_size: -; j_call: TRBJ2-1; cdr3_aa: CASSYSILAGVEQFF; cdr3_nt: TGTGCCAGCAGTTACTCGATCCTAGCGGGGGTTGAGCAGTTCTTC
d_call: TRBD2; v_call: TRBV7-2; clone_size: -; j_call: TRBJ2-5; cdr3_aa: CASSLRAGGPETQYF; cdr3_nt: TGTGCCAGCAGCTTAAGGGCGGGGGGACCAGAGACCCAGTACTTC
d_call: TRBD1; v_call: TRBV10-3; clone_size: once; j_call: TRBJ2-7; cdr3_aa: CAIRQEYGTGYNEQYF; cdr3_nt: TGTGCCATAAGGCAGGAGTACGGGACAGGGTATAACGAGCAGTACTTC
d_call: -; v_call: TRBV6-5; clone_size: -; j_call: TRBJ1-4; cdr3_aa: CASSRTVNEKLFF; cdr3_nt: TGTGCCAGCAGCCGGACAGTTAATGAAAAACTGTTTTTT
d_call: -; v_call: TRBV5-6; clone_size: -; j_call: TRBJ2-3; cdr3_aa: CASSPGWGHTDTQYF; cdr3_nt: TGTGCCAGCAGCCCGGGATGGGGGCACACAGATACGCAGTATTTT
d_call: -; v_call: TRBV9; clone_size: few; j_call: TRBJ1-1; cdr3_aa: CASSVGRGNTEAFF; cdr3_nt: TGTGCCAGCAGCGTCGGCAGGGGGAACACTGAAGCTTTCTTT
d_call: -; v_call: TRBV10-2; clone_size: -; j_call: TRBJ2-2; cdr3_aa: CASSAPVGGPGELFF; cdr3_nt: TGCGCCAGCAGTGCCCCAGTGGGTGGGCCCGGGGAGCTGTTTTTT
d_call: -; v_call: TRBV30; clone_size: -; j_call: TRBJ1-2; cdr3_aa: CAWSALRPQGYGYTF; cdr3_nt: TGTGCCTGGAGCGCCCTCAGGCCCCAAGGCTATGGCTACACCTTC
d_call: -; v_call: TRBV6-4; clone_size: -; j_call: TRBJ1-2; cdr3_aa: CASSDTRGSGYTF; cdr3_nt: TGTGCCAGCAGTGATACCCGAGGTTCTGGCTACACCTTC
d_call: TRBD1; v_call: TRBV30; clone_size: -; j_call: TRBJ1-2; cdr3_aa: CADGQVANYGYTF; cdr3_nt: TGTGCTGATGGACAGGTAGCTAACTATGGCTACACCTTC
d_call: TRBD1; v_call: TRBV24-1; clone_size: -; j_call: TRBJ2-1; cdr3_aa: CATSTGGADEQFF; cdr3_nt: TGTGCCACCAGTACAGGGGGCGCGGATGAGCAGTTCTTC
d_call: TRBD1; v_call: TRBV6-6; clone_size: -; j_call: TRBJ1-2; cdr3_aa: CASSATGMGYGYTF; cdr3_nt: TGTGCCAGCAGTGCGACAGGGATGGGCTATGGCTACACCTTC
d_call: -; v_call: TRBV10-1; clone_size: -; j_call: TRBJ1-2; cdr3_aa: CASSEGHGGYTF; cdr3_nt: TGCGCCAGCAGTGAGGGACACGGTGGCTACACCTTC
d_call: -; v_call: TRBV5-1; clone_size: -; j_call: TRBJ1-2; cdr3_aa: CASSLAGSGDGYTF; cdr3_nt: TGCGCCAGCAGCTTGGCCGGTAGCGGGGATGGCTACACCTTC
d_call: TRBD1; v_call: TRBV6-5; clone_size: -; j_call: TRBJ2-7; cdr3_aa: CASSPGQGGYEQYF; cdr3_nt: TGTGCCAGCAGTCCCGGACAGGGAGGCTACGAGCAGTACTTC
d_call: -; v_call: TRBV9; clone_size: -; j_call: TRBJ2-2; cdr3_aa: CASSVAEYRNTGELFF; cdr3_nt: TGTGCCAGCAGCGTAGCCGAGTACAGGAACACCGGGGAGCTGTTTTTT
d_call: TRBD1; v_call: TRBV5-1; clone_size: -; j_call: TRBJ2-2; cdr3_aa: CASSIGTGEAGELFF; cdr3_nt: TGCGCCAGCAGCATCGGGACAGGGGAGGCCGGGGAGCTGTTTTTT
d_call: -; v_call: TRBV5-1; clone_size: -; j_call: TRBJ2-2; cdr3_aa: CASSLGFTPRVPGDTGELFF; cdr3_nt: TGCGCCAGCAGCTTGGGATTCACTCCCCGGGTCCCCGGGGACACCGGGGAGCTGTTTTTT
d_call: TRBD1; v_call: TRBV10-3; clone_size: few; j_call: TRBJ1-2; cdr3_aa: CAISEPGGQELSGYTF; cdr3_nt: TGTGCCATCAGTGAGCCTGGGGGACAGGAGCTTTCCGGCTACACCTTC
d_call: -; v_call: TRBV7-9; clone_size: -; j_call: TRBJ2-5; cdr3_aa: CASSFGGWETQYF; cdr3_nt: TGTGCCAGCAGCTTCGGCGGGTGGGAGACCCAGTACTTC
d_call: -; v_call: TRBV2; clone_size: -; j_call: TRBJ2-6; cdr3_aa: CASLLSTRHSGANVLTF; cdr3_nt: TGTGCCAGCCTACTCTCCACTCGTCACTCTGGGGCCAACGTCCTGACTTTC
d_call: TRBD1; v_call: TRBV6-5; clone_size: once; j_call: TRBJ1-6; cdr3_aa: CASRPGTGGSPLHF; cdr3_nt: TGTGCCAGCAGGCCCGGGACAGGGGGTTCACCCCTCCACTTT
d_call: TRBD1; v_call: TRBV10-3; clone_size: -; j_call: TRBJ2-1; cdr3_aa: CAIMETGAYNEQFF; cdr3_nt: TGTGCCATCATGGAGACAGGGGCCTACAATGAGCAGTTCTTC
d_call: -; v_call: TRBV11-1; clone_size: -; j_call: TRBJ1-3; cdr3_aa: CASSLMDSSGNTIYF; cdr3_nt: TGTGCCAGCAGCTTAATGGACAGTTCTGGAAACACCATATATTTT
d_call: -; v_call: TRBV5-1; clone_size: few; j_call: TRBJ2-1; cdr3_aa: CASSVDLYHNEQFF; cdr3_nt: TGCGCCAGCAGCGTGGACTTATACCACAATGAGCAGTTCTTC
d_call: -; v_call: TRBV11-1; clone_size: -; j_call: TRBJ1-2; cdr3_aa: CASSLGLAPNYGYTF; cdr3_nt: TGTGCCAGCAGCTTAGGACTCGCACCGAACTATGGCTACACCTTC
d_call: TRBD1; v_call: TRBV5-6; clone_size: -; j_call: TRBJ1-3; cdr3_aa: CASSLARDRSFHSGNTIYF; cdr3_nt: TGTGCCAGCAGCTTGGCGAGGGACAGGAGCTTCCACTCTGGAAACACCATATATTTT
d_call: TRBD2; v_call: TRBV15; clone_size: few; j_call: TRBJ2-1; cdr3_aa: CATSRDPLADGDNEQFF; cdr3_nt: TGTGCCACCAGCAGAGATCCCCTAGCGGACGGGGACAATGAGCAGTTCTTC
d_call: TRBD1; v_call: TRBV4-1; clone_size: few; j_call: TRBJ2-1; cdr3_aa: CASSQAPGQGRLGEQFF; cdr3_nt: TGCGCCAGCAGCCAGGCACCGGGACAGGGTAGACTGGGCGAGCAGTTCTTC
d_call: TRBD1; v_call: TRBV5-1; clone_size: once; j_call: TRBJ2-1; cdr3_aa: CASSWDREGVNEQFF; cdr3_nt: TGCGCCAGTAGCTGGGACAGGGAAGGCGTCAATGAGCAGTTCTTC
d_call: -; v_call: TRBV18; clone_size: -; j_call: TRBJ2-2; cdr3_aa: CASSPPRTPWDTGELFF; cdr3_nt: TGTGCCAGCTCACCACCCAGGACTCCCTGGGACACCGGGGAGCTGTTTTTT
d_call: -; v_call: TRBV18; clone_size: once; j_call: TRBJ1-1; cdr3_aa: CASSLDSHTEAFF; cdr3_nt: TGTGCCAGCTCACTCGACAGTCACACTGAAGCTTTCTTT
d_call: TRBD1; v_call: TRBV5-1; clone_size: -; j_call: TRBJ1-2; cdr3_aa: CASSYGTALDYGYTF; cdr3_nt: TGCGCCAGCAGCTACGGGACAGCCCTTGACTATGGCTACACCTTC
d_call: TRBD1; v_call: TRBV27; clone_size: -; j_call: TRBJ2-1; cdr3_aa: CASSPRQGANNEQFF; cdr3_nt: TGTGCCAGCAGTCCCCGGCAGGGGGCGAACAATGAGCAGTTCTTC